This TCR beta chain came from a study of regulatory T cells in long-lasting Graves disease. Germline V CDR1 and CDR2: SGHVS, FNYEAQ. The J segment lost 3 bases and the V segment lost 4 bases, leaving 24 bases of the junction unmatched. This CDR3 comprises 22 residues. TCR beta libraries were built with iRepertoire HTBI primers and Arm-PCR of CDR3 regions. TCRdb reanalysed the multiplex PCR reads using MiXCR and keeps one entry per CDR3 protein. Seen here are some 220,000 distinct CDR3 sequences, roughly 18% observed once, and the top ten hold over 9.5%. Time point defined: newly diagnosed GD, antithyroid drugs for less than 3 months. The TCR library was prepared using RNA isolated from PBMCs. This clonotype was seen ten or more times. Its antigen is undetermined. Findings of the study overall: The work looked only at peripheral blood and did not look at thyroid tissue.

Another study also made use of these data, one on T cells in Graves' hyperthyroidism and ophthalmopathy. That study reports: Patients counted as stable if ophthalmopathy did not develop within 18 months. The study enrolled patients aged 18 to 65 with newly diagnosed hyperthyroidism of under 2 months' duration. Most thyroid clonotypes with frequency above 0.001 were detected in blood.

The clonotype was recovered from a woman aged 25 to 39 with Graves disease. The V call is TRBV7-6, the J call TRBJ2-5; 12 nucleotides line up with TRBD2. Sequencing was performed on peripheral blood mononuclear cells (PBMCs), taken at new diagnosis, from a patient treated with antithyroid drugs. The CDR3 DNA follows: TGTGCCAGCAGCTCTTCCAGGCTAGCGGGGGGGGGGCGAACCGCGGCGGAAGAGACCCAGTACTTC. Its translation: CASSSSRLAGGGRTAAEETQYF.